This T cell receptor (beta chain) was identified during a study of blood T cells in healthy people across ages. This clonotype was counted between two and nine times. The antigen is unknown. A second PCR, run for about 7 to 11 cycles, used a sample-barcoded 5' primer plus a J-beta primer mix. All samples yielded 2.5 million or more CDR3-containing paired-end reads. Each CDR3 protein is one row after TCRdb ran MiXCR on the 5' RACE reads. This table holds around 1.7 million distinct CDR3 sequences, 28% found once. The study's findings and limits: Long-lived and aged donors differed, with more naive CD4+ cells and higher diversity in the long-lived. With donor CMV status unknown, expanded clonotype changes were possibly confounded. PBMCs left unsorted prevented a conclusive naive versus antigen-experienced comparison.

V lost 0 bases, J lost 0 bases, and 2 bases lay in between. This CDR3 has 12 residues. CDR1 and CDR2 from the germline V gene are SQVTM and ANQGSEA. The sequencing input was blood. The chain recombines TRBV29-1 with TRBJ1-1; D is unclear. The TCR originated in a woman in her 30s in good health. CDR3 nucleotide sequence: TGCAGCGTTGAAGAAATGAACACTGAAGCTTTCTTT. It specifies CSVEEMNTEAFF.